The 4 T cell receptor beta chains given below trace back to one sample, sequenced in a study of shared T cell receptors in the human thymus. The assay was immunoSEQ multiplex PCR, and TCRdb's table has in-frame clones only and misses some. The sample carries about 710,000 clones, approximately 87% recorded once. In addition, the sample was reused for a study of human thymus T cells.

The sequenced sample was thymocytes. These receptors all stem from a boy less than two years old with a congenital heart defect.

This chain joins TRBV20-1 and TRBJ2-7; possibly TRBD2 for D (5 bases). This CDR3 spans 10 amino acids. With 1 base removed from V and 7 bases from J, the gap between germline ends came to 5 bases. Germline V lookup: CDR1 DFQATT, CDR2 SNEGSKA (reference sequence). In DNA, the CDR3 is TGCAGTGCTAGAGGGGAGGAGCAGTACTTC. It codes for CSARGEEQYF.

This sequence joins TRBV7-9 and TRBJ1-5; 10 bases fit TRBD1. The CDR3 spans 16 residues. Germline CDR1 and CDR2: SEHNR and FQNEAQ (reference sequence). Unmatched junction bases numbered 5, after V lost 1 base and J lost 5 bases. The DNA for the CDR3 is TGTGCCAGCAGCTTAGGAGGGACAGGGGAAGATCAGCCCCAGCATTTT. It specifies CASSLGGTGEDQPQHF.

This chain links TRBV11-2 with TRBJ1-2, with D possibly being TRBD1 (5 bases). Germline V gene lookup returns CDR1 SGHAT and CDR2 FQNNGV. CDR3 size: 17 residues. Trimming cost V 4 bases and J 0 bases, with 18 bases left between them. The chain's CDR3 is CASSSGKARRANYGYTF. CDR3 bases: TGTGCCAGCAGCTCAGGGAAAGCCAGACGAGCTAACTATGGCTACACCTTC.

The V call is TRBV2, the J call TRBJ2-1; 14 bases match TRBD2. Germline trimming cut 9 bases from V and 4 bases from J; bases unmatched to any gene: 2. The CDR3 loop spans 14 amino acids. Germline V gene lookup returns CDR1 SNHLY and CDR2 FYNNEI. The CDR3 region is CARRLAGGYNEQFF. As DNA, the CDR3 is TGTGCCAGAAGACTAGCGGGAGGGTACAATGAGCAGTTCTTC.